A selection of T cell receptor beta chains follows, all from one sample in a study of metastatic and nonmetastatic thyroid tumors. TCRdb reprocessed the PCR reads via MiXCR. The sample shows about 20,000 clones, 31% of them seen only once. Sequencing was carried out using blood. These receptor sequences come from a female donor with papillary thyroid cancer or a benign thyroid nodule (not recorded which). Some clones in this sample may be carry-over from other donors' samples. Each CDR3 is given with its conserved first and last residue. A D gene is named only where the DNA matches it firmly. Size tells how often a clone was seen (once, few, many) or the class of an expanded clone, and some rows leave it out.

CDR3 protein: CSARGGGARAETQYF
CDR3 DNA: TGCAGTGCCAGGGGAGGCGGGGCCAGGGCTGAGACCCAGTACTTC
D gene: NA
V gene: TRBV20-1
clone size: NA
CDR3 length: 15
J gene: TRBJ2-5

CDR3 protein: CASGLVGGSGYTF
CDR3 DNA: TGTGCTAGTGGTTTGGTGGGGGGCAGTGGCTACACCTTC
D gene: NA
V gene: TRBV12-5
clone size: NA
CDR3 length: 13
J gene: TRBJ1-2

CDR3 protein: CASSLAFGQYTDTQYF
CDR3 DNA: TGCGCCAGCAGCTTGGCCTTCGGACAGTACACAGATACGCAGTATTTT
D gene: NA
V gene: TRBV5-1
clone size: once
CDR3 length: 16
J gene: TRBJ2-3

CDR3 protein: CASSFTGGSGNTIYF
CDR3 DNA: TGTGCCAGCAGTTTTACGGGGGGCTCTGGAAACACCATATATTTT
D gene: NA
V gene: TRBV27
clone size: few
CDR3 length: 15
J gene: TRBJ1-3

CDR3 protein: CSARAPSGRAYEQYF
CDR3 DNA: TGCAGTGCTAGAGCCCCAAGCGGGAGGGCCTACGAGCAGTACTTC
D gene: TRBD2
V gene: TRBV20-1
clone size: NA
CDR3 length: 15
J gene: TRBJ2-7

CDR3 protein: CSAKTGPSADTQYF
CDR3 DNA: TGCAGTGCGAAGACGGGGCCTAGCGCAGATACGCAGTATTTT
D gene: NA
V gene: TRBV20-1
clone size: medium-sized
CDR3 length: 14
J gene: TRBJ2-3

CDR3 protein: CASSSAARGQDNEQFF
CDR3 DNA: TGCGCCAGCAGCTCGGCCGCCCGGGGCCAAGACAATGAGCAGTTCTTC
D gene: NA
V gene: TRBV5-1
clone size: NA
CDR3 length: 16
J gene: TRBJ2-1

CDR3 protein: CASSGQGVLSYEQYF
CDR3 DNA: TGTGCCAGCAGTGGACAGGGGGTTCTATCCTACGAGCAGTACTTC
D gene: TRBD1
V gene: TRBV2
clone size: medium-sized
CDR3 length: 15
J gene: TRBJ2-7

CDR3 protein: CASNDPGQGRTDTQYF
CDR3 DNA: TGTGCCAGCAACGACCCGGGACAGGGTCGCACAGATACGCAGTATTTT
D gene: TRBD1
V gene: TRBV6-2/TRBV6-3
clone size: few
CDR3 length: 16
J gene: TRBJ2-3

CDR3 protein: CASSQTRGTGKETQYF
CDR3 DNA: TGCGCCAGCAGTCAGACAAGAGGGACAGGGAAAGAGACCCAGTACTTC
D gene: TRBD1
V gene: TRBV10-1
clone size: many
CDR3 length: 16
J gene: TRBJ2-5

CDR3 protein: CASSIPGLPNEQYF
CDR3 DNA: TGTGCCAGTAGTATCCCAGGGCTCCCGAACGAGCAGTACTTC
D gene: NA
V gene: TRBV19
clone size: many
CDR3 length: 14
J gene: TRBJ2-7

CDR3 protein: CASRREVAYNEQFF
CDR3 DNA: TGTGCCAGCAGACGAGAGGTAGCGTACAATGAGCAGTTCTTC
D gene: NA
V gene: TRBV27
clone size: few
CDR3 length: 14
J gene: TRBJ2-1

CDR3 protein: CAISESEKRGTDTQYF
CDR3 DNA: TGTGCCATCAGTGAGTCGGAAAAGCGGGGCACAGATACGCAGTATTTT
D gene: NA
V gene: TRBV10-3
clone size: NA
CDR3 length: 16
J gene: TRBJ2-3

CDR3 protein: CASSPGLAGIQETQYF
CDR3 DNA: TGTGCCAGCAGCCCGGGACTAGCGGGAATCCAAGAGACCCAGTACTTC
D gene: TRBD2
V gene: TRBV2
clone size: NA
CDR3 length: 16
J gene: TRBJ2-5

CDR3 protein: CAWSVVRGSGPPYGYTF
CDR3 DNA: TGTGCCTGGAGTGTTGTCAGGGGGTCGGGTCCGCCTTATGGCTACACCTTC
D gene: TRBD1
V gene: TRBV30
clone size: medium-sized
CDR3 length: 17
J gene: TRBJ1-2

CDR3 protein: CASSQDRGQGSYEQYF
CDR3 DNA: TGTGCCAGCAGCCAAGATAGGGGACAGGGCAGCTACGAGCAGTACTTC
D gene: TRBD1
V gene: TRBV4-2
clone size: medium-sized
CDR3 length: 16
J gene: TRBJ2-7

CDR3 protein: CASSPRGASNEQFF
CDR3 DNA: TGTGCCAGCTCCCCCCGGGGGGCTTCCAATGAGCAGTTCTTC
D gene: NA
V gene: TRBV7-2
clone size: NA
CDR3 length: 14
J gene: TRBJ2-1

CDR3 protein: CAIALNSGNTIYF
CDR3 DNA: TGTGCCATAGCACTGAACTCTGGAAACACCATATATTTT
D gene: NA
V gene: TRBV10-3
clone size: many
CDR3 length: 13
J gene: TRBJ1-3

CDR3 protein: CASSHIGGPSYEQYF
CDR3 DNA: TGCGCCAGCAGCCACATAGGGGGCCCTTCCTACGAGCAGTACTTC
D gene: TRBD1
V gene: TRBV4-1
clone size: NA
CDR3 length: 15
J gene: TRBJ2-7

CDR3 protein: CASFGSFKQYF
CDR3 DNA: TGTGCCAGCTTCGGGTCTTTCAAGCAGTACTTC
D gene: NA
V gene: TRBV6-1
clone size: NA
CDR3 length: 11
J gene: TRBJ2-7

CDR3 protein: CASSFGFAYEQYF
CDR3 DNA: TGTGCCAGCAGTTTCGGGTTTGCCTACGAGCAGTACTTC
D gene: NA
V gene: TRBV28
clone size: few
CDR3 length: 13
J gene: TRBJ2-7

CDR3 protein: CSARFGADQPQHF
CDR3 DNA: TGCAGTGCTAGATTTGGGGCGGATCAGCCCCAGCATTTT
D gene: NA
V gene: TRBV20-1
clone size: many
CDR3 length: 13
J gene: TRBJ1-5

CDR3 protein: CASSYRPENQYF
CDR3 DNA: TGTGCCAGCAGTTACCGGCCAGAAAATCAGTACTTC
D gene: NA
V gene: TRBV6-2/TRBV6-3
clone size: NA
CDR3 length: 12
J gene: TRBJ2-5

CDR3 protein: CSARTGLDINTEAFF
CDR3 DNA: TGCAGTGCTAGAACGGGGTTGGATATCAACACTGAAGCTTTCTTT
D gene: NA
V gene: TRBV20-1
clone size: NA
CDR3 length: 15
J gene: TRBJ1-1

CDR3 protein: CASSLVDSYGYTF
CDR3 DNA: TGTGCCAGCAGCTTAGTGGACTCCTATGGCTACACCTTC
D gene: NA
V gene: TRBV7-3
clone size: NA
CDR3 length: 13
J gene: TRBJ1-2

CDR3 protein: CASSYPDLLNSPLHF
CDR3 DNA: TGTGCCAGCAGTTACCCCGACCTGCTGAATTCACCCCTCCACTTT
D gene: NA
V gene: TRBV6-2/TRBV6-3
clone size: NA
CDR3 length: 15
J gene: TRBJ1-6

CDR3 protein: CASSQDGEDMVGELFF
CDR3 DNA: TGCGCCAGCAGCCAAGACGGGGAAGACATGGTCGGGGAGCTGTTTTTT
D gene: NA
V gene: TRBV4-1
clone size: NA
CDR3 length: 16
J gene: TRBJ2-2

CDR3 protein: CASRITQGSEAFF
CDR3 DNA: TGTGCCAGCAGGATTACCCAGGGCTCTGAAGCTTTCTTT
D gene: NA
V gene: TRBV11-2
clone size: NA
CDR3 length: 13
J gene: TRBJ1-1

CDR3 protein: CASSVGGGGKTIYEQYF
CDR3 DNA: TGTGCCAGCAGCGTAGGCGGAGGGGGGAAAACAATCTACGAGCAGTACTTC
D gene: NA
V gene: TRBV9
clone size: many
CDR3 length: 17
J gene: TRBJ2-7

CDR3 protein: CASSLRTLGAEAFF
CDR3 DNA: TGTGCCAGTAGCTTACGGACCCTCGGCGCTGAAGCTTTCTTT
D gene: NA
V gene: TRBV19
clone size: many
CDR3 length: 14
J gene: TRBJ1-1

CDR3 protein: CASSFPTGGGYTF
CDR3 DNA: TGTGCCAGCAGTTTTCCAACAGGGGGTGGCTACACCTTC
D gene: TRBD1
V gene: TRBV6-1
clone size: medium-sized
CDR3 length: 13
J gene: TRBJ1-2

CDR3 protein: CSAIPGLAVYEQYF
CDR3 DNA: TGCAGTGCTATTCCGGGACTAGCGGTTTACGAGCAGTACTTC
D gene: TRBD2
V gene: TRBV20-1
clone size: NA
CDR3 length: 14
J gene: TRBJ2-7

CDR3 protein: CASSQDPNTDTQYF
CDR3 DNA: TGCGCCAGCAGCCAAGATCCGAACACAGATACGCAGTATTTT
D gene: NA
V gene: TRBV4-3
clone size: medium-sized
CDR3 length: 14
J gene: TRBJ2-3

CDR3 protein: CASSQDGAAMVGELFF
CDR3 DNA: TGCGCCAGCAGCCAAGACGGGGCAGCCATGGTCGGGGAGCTGTTTTTT
D gene: NA
V gene: TRBV4-1
clone size: many
CDR3 length: 16
J gene: TRBJ2-2

CDR3 protein: CSARGSWGDLTDTQYF
CDR3 DNA: TGCAGTGCTAGAGGCTCCTGGGGGGACCTCACAGATACGCAGTATTTT
D gene: NA
V gene: TRBV20-1
clone size: many
CDR3 length: 16
J gene: TRBJ2-3

CDR3 protein: CAISDPLAGGPPGELFF
CDR3 DNA: TGTGCCATCAGTGATCCTCTGGCGGGGGGGCCCCCCGGGGAGCTGTTTTTT
D gene: TRBD2
V gene: TRBV10-3
clone size: many
CDR3 length: 17
J gene: TRBJ2-2

CDR3 protein: CAKRWDTHAPYEQYF
CDR3 DNA: TGTGCCAAAAGGTGGGACACCCACGCGCCGTACGAGCAGTACTTC
D gene: NA
V gene: TRBV6-1
clone size: medium-sized
CDR3 length: 15
J gene: TRBJ2-7

CDR3 protein: CSAWDSITDTQYF
CDR3 DNA: TGCAGTGCTTGGGACAGCATCACAGATACGCAGTATTTT
D gene: TRBD1
V gene: TRBV20-1
clone size: many
CDR3 length: 13
J gene: TRBJ2-3

CDR3 protein: CASSLDPGGGTDTQYF
CDR3 DNA: TGTGCCAGCAGCTTAGATCCGGGGGGGGGCACAGATACGCAGTATTTT
D gene: TRBD2
V gene: TRBV13
clone size: many
CDR3 length: 16
J gene: TRBJ2-3

CDR3 protein: CATQGWGGRAYDEQFF
CDR3 DNA: TGTGCCACCCAAGGATGGGGCGGGAGGGCCTATGATGAGCAGTTCTTC
D gene: TRBD2
V gene: TRBV24-1
clone size: many
CDR3 length: 16
J gene: TRBJ2-1

CDR3 protein: CSARDRGLGLGTEAFF
CDR3 DNA: TGCAGTGCTAGAGATCGGGGTCTGGGATTGGGGACTGAAGCCTTCTTC
D gene: NA
V gene: TRBV20-1
clone size: NA
CDR3 length: 16
J gene: TRBJ1-1

CDR3 protein: CASSPGSLVEATNEKLFF
CDR3 DNA: TGTGCCAGCAGTCCAGGGTCTTTGGTCGAAGCAACTAATGAAAAACTGTTTTTT
D gene: NA
V gene: TRBV12-3/TRBV12-4
clone size: medium-sized
CDR3 length: 18
J gene: TRBJ1-4

CDR3 protein: CASSHGQGASPGEQYF
CDR3 DNA: TGTGCCAGCAGCCACGGACAGGGGGCTTCTCCAGGCGAGCAGTACTTC
D gene: TRBD1
V gene: TRBV7-2
clone size: many
CDR3 length: 16
J gene: TRBJ2-7

CDR3 protein: CASITGNTEAFF
CDR3 DNA: TGTGCCAGCATAACCGGGAACACTGAAGCTTTCTTT
D gene: NA
V gene: TRBV28
clone size: NA
CDR3 length: 12
J gene: TRBJ1-1

CDR3 protein: CASSTDRAGLNQETQYF
CDR3 DNA: TGTGCCAGCAGTACCGACCGAGCGGGGCTCAACCAAGAGACCCAGTACTTC
D gene: TRBD2
V gene: TRBV6-5
clone size: few
CDR3 length: 17
J gene: TRBJ2-5

CDR3 protein: CSARPSGDSPLHF
CDR3 DNA: TGCAGTGCTAGACCCTCAGGCGATTCACCCCTCCACTTT
D gene: NA
V gene: TRBV20-1
clone size: NA
CDR3 length: 13
J gene: TRBJ1-6

CDR3 protein: CSASFLGTYEQYF
CDR3 DNA: TGCAGTGCTAGTTTTCTAGGAACCTACGAGCAGTACTTC
D gene: NA
V gene: TRBV20-1
clone size: few
CDR3 length: 13
J gene: TRBJ2-7